This TCR beta chain was sequenced during a study of shared clonotypes between healthy human individuals. About the research overall: The study drew on a couple of women and a few men aged 18 to 49 as donors.

In the naive CD8 group, cells lacked CD45RO and were positively selected for CCR7, so terminally differentiated effector memory CD45RA+ cells were left out. Study findings and constraints: The low donor count limited represented genetic and exposure-history diversity. Depth of sequencing was expected to influence donor clonotype sharing.

Concerning this clone itself: Its matching antigen is unknown.

Sequencing was performed with immunoSEQ multiplex PCR; in TCRdb, only in-frame clones are kept and a portion is missing. The sample records just over 2,000,000 clones, roughly 94% being singletons. Germline CDR1 and CDR2: SEHNR and FQNEAQ (reference sequence). Trimming removed 5 bases from V and 4 bases from J, with 12 bases in between. CDR3 length: 15 amino acids. This sequence was found in a man between 18 and 29 years old in good health. The sample consisted of naive CD8+ T cells sorted from blood. The V call is TRBV7-9, the J call TRBJ2-6; no clear D. The CDR3 region is CASSPGRTGANVLTF. CDR3 bases: TGTGCCAGCAGCCCTGGTCGGACCGGGGCCAACGTCCTGACTTTC.